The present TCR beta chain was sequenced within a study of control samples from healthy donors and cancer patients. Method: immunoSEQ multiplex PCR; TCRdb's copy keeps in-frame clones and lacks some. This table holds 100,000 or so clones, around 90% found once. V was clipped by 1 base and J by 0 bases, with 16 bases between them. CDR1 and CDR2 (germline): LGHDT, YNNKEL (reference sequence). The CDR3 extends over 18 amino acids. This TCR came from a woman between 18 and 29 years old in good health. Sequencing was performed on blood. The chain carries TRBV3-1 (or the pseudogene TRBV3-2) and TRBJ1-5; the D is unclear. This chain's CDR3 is CASSQGNGAGYSNQPQHF. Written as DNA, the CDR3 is TGTGCCAGCAGCCAAGGGAATGGAGCGGGCTATAGCAATCAGCCCCAGCATTTT.